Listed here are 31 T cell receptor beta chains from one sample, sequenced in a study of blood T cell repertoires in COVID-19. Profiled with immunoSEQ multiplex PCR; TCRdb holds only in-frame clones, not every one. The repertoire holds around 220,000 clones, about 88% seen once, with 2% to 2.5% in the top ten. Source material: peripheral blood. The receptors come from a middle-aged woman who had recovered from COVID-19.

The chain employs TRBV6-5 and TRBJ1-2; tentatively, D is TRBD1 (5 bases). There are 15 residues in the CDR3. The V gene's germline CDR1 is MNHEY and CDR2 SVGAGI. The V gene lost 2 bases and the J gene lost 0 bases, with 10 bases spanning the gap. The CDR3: CASSYGAQANYGYTF. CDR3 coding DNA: TGTGCCAGCAGTTACGGGGCGCAAGCTAACTATGGCTACACCTTC.

CDR3 sequence (DNA): TGTGCCAGCAGATCCCGCAGGGGGGTGAACACTGAAGCTTTCTTT. This sequence encodes CASRSRRGVNTEAFF. This rearrangement joins TRBV27 to TRBJ1-1, with 7 bases identical to TRBD1. CDR1 is MNHEY, CDR2 SMNVEV, per germline (reference sequence). The CDR3 runs to 15 residues. With 6 bases clipped from V and 0 bases from J, the junction kept 7 bases outside the gene matches.

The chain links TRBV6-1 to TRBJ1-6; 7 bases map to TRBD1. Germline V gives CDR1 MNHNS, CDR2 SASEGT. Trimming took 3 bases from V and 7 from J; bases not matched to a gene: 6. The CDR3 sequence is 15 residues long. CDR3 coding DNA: TGTGCCAGCAGTGACCGACAGGGACACAATTCACCCCTCCACTTT. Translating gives CASSDRQGHNSPLHF.

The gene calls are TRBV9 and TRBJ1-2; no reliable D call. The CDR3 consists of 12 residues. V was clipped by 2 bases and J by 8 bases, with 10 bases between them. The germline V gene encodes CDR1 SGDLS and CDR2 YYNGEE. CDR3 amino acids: CASSVEGAGYTF. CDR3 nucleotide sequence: TGTGCCAGCAGCGTCGAGGGTGCGGGCTACACCTTC.

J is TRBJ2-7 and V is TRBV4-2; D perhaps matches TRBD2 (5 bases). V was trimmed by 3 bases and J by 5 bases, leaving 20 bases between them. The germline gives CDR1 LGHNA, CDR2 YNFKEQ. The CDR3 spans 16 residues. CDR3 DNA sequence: TGTGCCAGCAGCCACACCGTCGGGCTGAGCGGCCACGAGCAGTACTTC. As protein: CASSHTVGLSGHEQYF.

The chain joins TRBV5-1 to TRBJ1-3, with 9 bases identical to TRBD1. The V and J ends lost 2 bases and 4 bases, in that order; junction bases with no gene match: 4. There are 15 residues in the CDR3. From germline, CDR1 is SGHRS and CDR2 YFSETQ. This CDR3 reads CASSLQGAEGNTIYF. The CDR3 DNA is TGCGCCAGCAGCTTACAGGGGGCGGAAGGAAACACCATATATTTT.

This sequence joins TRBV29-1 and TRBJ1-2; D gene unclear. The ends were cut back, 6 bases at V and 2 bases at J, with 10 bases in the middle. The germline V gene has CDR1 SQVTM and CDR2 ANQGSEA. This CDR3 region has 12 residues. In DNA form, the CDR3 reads TGCAGCGTACTGACAAGGAACTATGGCTACACCTTC. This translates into CSVLTRNYGYTF.

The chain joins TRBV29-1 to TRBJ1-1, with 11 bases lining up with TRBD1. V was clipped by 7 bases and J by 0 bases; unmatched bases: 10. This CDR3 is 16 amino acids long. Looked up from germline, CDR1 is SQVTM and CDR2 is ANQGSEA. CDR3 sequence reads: CSAGKGTGGMNTEAFF. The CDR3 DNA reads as TGCAGCGCCGGAAAGGGGACAGGGGGTATGAACACTGAAGCTTTCTTT.

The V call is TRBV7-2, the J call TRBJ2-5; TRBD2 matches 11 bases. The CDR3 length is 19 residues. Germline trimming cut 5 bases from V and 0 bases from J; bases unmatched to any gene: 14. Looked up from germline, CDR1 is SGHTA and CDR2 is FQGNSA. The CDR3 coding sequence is TGTGCCAGCAGCCCTTCCGGGACTAGCGGAAGATCGTACCAAGAGACCCAGTACTTC. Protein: CASSPSGTSGRSYQETQYF. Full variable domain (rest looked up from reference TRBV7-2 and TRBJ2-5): GAGVSQSPSNKVTEKGKDVELRCDPISGHTALYWYRQSLGQGLEFLIYFQGNSAPDKSGLPSDRFSAERTGGSVSTLTIQRTQQEDSAVYLCASSPSGTSGRSYQETQYFGPGTRLLVL.

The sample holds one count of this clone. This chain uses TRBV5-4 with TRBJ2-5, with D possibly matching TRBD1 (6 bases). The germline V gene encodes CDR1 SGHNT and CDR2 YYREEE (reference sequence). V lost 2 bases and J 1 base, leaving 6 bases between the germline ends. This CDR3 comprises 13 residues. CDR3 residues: CASSFRGQETQYF. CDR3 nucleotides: TGTGCCAGCAGCTTCAGGGGCCAAGAGACCCAGTACTTC.

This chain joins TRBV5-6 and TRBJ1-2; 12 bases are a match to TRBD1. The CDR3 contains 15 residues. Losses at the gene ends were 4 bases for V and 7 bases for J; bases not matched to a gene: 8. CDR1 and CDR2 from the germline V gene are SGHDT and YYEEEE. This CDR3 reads CASSMPGQGATGYTF. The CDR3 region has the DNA TGTGCCAGCAGCATGCCGGGACAGGGGGCGACTGGCTACACCTTC.

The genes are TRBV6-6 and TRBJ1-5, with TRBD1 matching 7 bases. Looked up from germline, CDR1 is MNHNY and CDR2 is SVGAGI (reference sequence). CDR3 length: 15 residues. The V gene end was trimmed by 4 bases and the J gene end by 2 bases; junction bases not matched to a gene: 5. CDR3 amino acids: CASSSFRGGNQPQHF. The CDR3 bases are TGTGCCAGCAGTTCGTTCAGGGGGGGCAATCAGCCCCAGCATTTT.

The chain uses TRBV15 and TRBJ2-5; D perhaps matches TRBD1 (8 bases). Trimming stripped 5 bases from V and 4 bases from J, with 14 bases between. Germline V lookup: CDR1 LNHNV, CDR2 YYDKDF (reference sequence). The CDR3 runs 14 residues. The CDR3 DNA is TGTGCCACCAGCCGTCACAGGGGGGGAGAGACCCAGTACTTC. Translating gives CATSRHRGGETQYF.

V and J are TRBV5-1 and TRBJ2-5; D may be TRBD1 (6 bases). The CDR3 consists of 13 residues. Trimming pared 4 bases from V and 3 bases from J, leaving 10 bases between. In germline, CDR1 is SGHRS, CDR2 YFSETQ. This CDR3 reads CASSRDRKETQYF. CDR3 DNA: TGCGCCAGCAGCCGAGACAGGAAAGAGACCCAGTACTTC.

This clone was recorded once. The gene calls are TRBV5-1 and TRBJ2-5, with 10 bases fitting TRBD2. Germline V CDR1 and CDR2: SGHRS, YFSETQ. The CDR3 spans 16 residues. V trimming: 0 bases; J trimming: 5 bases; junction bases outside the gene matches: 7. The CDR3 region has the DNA TGCGCCAGCAGCTTGGACGGAGCGGGAGGGCCGGAGACCCAGTACTTC. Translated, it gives CASSLDGAGGPETQYF.

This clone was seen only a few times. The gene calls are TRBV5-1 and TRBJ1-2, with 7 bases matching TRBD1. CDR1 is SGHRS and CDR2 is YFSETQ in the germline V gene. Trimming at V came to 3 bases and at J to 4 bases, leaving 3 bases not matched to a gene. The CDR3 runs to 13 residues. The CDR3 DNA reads TGCGCCAGCAGCTCGGCAGGGGGCTATGGCTACACCTTC. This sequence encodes CASSSAGGYGYTF.

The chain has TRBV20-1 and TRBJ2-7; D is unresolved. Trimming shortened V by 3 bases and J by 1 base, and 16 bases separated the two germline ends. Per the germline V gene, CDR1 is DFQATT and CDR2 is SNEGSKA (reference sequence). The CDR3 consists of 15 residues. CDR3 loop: CSASKSGVGSYEQYF. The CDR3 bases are TGCAGTGCTAGTAAATCCGGTGTCGGGTCCTACGAGCAGTACTTC.

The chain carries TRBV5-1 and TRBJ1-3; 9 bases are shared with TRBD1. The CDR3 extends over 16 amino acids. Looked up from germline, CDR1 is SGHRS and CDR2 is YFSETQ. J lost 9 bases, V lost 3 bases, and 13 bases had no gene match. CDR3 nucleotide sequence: TGCGCCAGCAGCTGGGGGGACAGGGACGCGGCTGGCACCATATATTTT. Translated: CASSWGDRDAAGTIYF.

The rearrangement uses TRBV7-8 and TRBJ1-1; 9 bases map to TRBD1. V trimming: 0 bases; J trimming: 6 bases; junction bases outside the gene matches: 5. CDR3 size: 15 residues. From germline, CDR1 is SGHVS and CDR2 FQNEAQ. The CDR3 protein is CASSLADRGKPEAFF. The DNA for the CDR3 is TGTGCCAGCAGCTTAGCGGACAGGGGAAAGCCTGAAGCTTTCTTT.

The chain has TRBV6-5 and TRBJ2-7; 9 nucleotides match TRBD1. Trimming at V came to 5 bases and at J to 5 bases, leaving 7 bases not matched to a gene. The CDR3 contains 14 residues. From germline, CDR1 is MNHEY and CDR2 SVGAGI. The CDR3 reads CASSTSRQGDEQYF. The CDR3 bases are TGTGCCAGCAGTACCTCGAGACAGGGGGACGAGCAGTACTTC.

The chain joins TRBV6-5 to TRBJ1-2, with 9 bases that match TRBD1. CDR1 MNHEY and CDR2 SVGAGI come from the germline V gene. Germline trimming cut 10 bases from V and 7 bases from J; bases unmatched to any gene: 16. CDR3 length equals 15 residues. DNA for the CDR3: TGTGCCACCCCAAGGCCGGGACAGGGAATAAGTGGCTACACCTTC. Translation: CATPRPGQGISGYTF.

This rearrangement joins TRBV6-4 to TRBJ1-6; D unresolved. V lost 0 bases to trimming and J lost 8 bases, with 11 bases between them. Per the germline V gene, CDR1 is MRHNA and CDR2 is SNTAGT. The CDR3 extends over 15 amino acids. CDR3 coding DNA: TGTGCCAGCAGTGACTCCGCCGGTTATGATTCACCCCTCCACTTT. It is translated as CASSDSAGYDSPLHF.

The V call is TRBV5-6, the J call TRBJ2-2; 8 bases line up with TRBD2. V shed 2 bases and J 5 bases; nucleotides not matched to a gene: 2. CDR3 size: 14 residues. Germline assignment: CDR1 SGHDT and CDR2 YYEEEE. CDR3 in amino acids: CASSFGGGTGELFF. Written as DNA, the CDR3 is TGTGCCAGCAGCTTCGGCGGGGGGACCGGGGAGCTGTTTTTT.

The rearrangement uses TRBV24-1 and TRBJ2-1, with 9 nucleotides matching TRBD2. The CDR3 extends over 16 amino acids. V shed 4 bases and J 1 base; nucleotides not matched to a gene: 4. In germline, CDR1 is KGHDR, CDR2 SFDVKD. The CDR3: CATSDPTSGSYNEQFF. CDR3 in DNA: TGTGCCACCAGTGACCCAACTAGCGGGTCCTACAATGAGCAGTTCTTC.

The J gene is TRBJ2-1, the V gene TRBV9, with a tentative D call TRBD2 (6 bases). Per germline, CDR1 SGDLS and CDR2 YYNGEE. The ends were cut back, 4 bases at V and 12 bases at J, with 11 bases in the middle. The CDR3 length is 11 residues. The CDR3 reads CASSSQEGQFF. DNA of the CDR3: TGTGCCAGCAGCTCCCAGGAGGGGCAGTTCTTC.

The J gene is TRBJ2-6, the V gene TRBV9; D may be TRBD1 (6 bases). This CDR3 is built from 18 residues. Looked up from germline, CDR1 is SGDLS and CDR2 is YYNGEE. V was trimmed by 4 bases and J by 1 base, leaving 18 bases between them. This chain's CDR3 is CASSFTGLVGSGANVLTF. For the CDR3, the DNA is TGTGCCAGCAGCTTCACAGGGTTGGTAGGATCTGGGGCCAACGTCCTGACTTTC.

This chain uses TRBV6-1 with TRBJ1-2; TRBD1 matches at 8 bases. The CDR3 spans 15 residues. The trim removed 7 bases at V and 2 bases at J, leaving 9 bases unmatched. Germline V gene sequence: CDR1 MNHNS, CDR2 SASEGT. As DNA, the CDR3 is TGTGCCAGCATTTTGACAGGGGCAAACAACTATGGCTACACCTTC. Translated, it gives CASILTGANNYGYTF.

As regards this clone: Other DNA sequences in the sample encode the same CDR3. The CDR3 DNA follows: TGTGCCAGCAGCTTAGCCGGGACTAACACCGGGGAGCTGTTTTTT. Protein sequence: CASSLAGTNTGELFF. The rearrangement joins TRBV7-2 to TRBJ2-2, with a tentative D call TRBD2 (6 bases). V was shortened by 0 bases and J by 2 bases, with 7 bases between the two germline ends. CDR1 SGHTA and CDR2 FQGNSA come from the germline V gene. This CDR3 is 15 amino acids long.

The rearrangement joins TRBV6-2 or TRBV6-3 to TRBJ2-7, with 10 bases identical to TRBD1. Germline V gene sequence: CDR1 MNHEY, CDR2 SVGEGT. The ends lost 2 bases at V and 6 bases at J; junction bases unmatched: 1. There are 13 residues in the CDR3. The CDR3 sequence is CASSYRTGGEQYF. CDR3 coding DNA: TGTGCCAGCAGTTACCGGACAGGGGGCGAGCAGTACTTC.

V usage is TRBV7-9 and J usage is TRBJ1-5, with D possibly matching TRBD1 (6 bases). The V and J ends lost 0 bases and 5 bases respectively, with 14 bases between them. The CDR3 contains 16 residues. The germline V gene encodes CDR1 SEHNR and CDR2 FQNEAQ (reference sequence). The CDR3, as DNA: TGTGCCAGCAGCTTAGCGATGGCGGGGGCGTATCAGCCCCAGCATTTT. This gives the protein CASSLAMAGAYQPQHF.

The CDR3 bases are TGTGCCAGCAGCTTACAGGGCGGCTACGAGCAGTACTTC. It encodes CASSLQGGYEQYF. The genes are TRBV7-9 and TRBJ2-7; a possible D gene is TRBD1 (5 bases). The CDR3 loop spans 13 amino acids. The V and J ends lost 2 bases and 3 bases respectively, with 8 bases between them. CDR1 and CDR2 from the germline V gene are SEHNR and FQNEAQ (reference sequence).